These T cell receptor beta chains were read from a single sample in a study of blood T cell repertoires in COVID-19. TCRdb keeps only in-frame clones here, not all; method: immunoSEQ multiplex PCR. The table lists 170,000 or so clones, roughly 88% of them singletons. Sample: PBMCs or T cells enriched from blood (not recorded which). The receptors here all came from a woman aged 45-65 years who had recovered from COVID-19. CDR3s include the opening cysteine and the closing phenylalanine or tryptophan. The D gene is left open where the match is weak. Clone size is given for some rows only: seen once, a few or many times, or a class if the clone is expanded.

V	size	J	D	CDR3	DNA
TRBV7-8	.	TRBJ2-1	TRBD2	CASSPASGPYNEQFF	TGTGCCAGCAGCCCAGCTAGCGGGCCTTACAATGAGCAGTTCTTC
TRBV5-1	.	TRBJ2-2	.	CASSPPNSLNTGELFF	TGCGCCAGCAGCCCCCCGAACAGCCTGAACACCGGGGAGCTGTTTTTT
TRBV12-5	.	TRBJ2-5	.	CASGPSRGYETQYF	TGTGCTAGTGGTCCATCTCGGGGGTATGAGACCCAGTACTTC
TRBV29-1	.	TRBJ2-3	.	CSVEWSDTQYF	TGCAGCGTGGAGTGGTCAGATACGCAGTATTTT
TRBV5-4	once	TRBJ1-5	.	CASSLQGQNQPQHF	TGTGCCAGCAGCTTGCAGGGCCAAAATCAGCCCCAGCATTTT
TRBV24-1	.	TRBJ2-7	.	CATEGGGVGCYEQYF	TGTGCCACCGAGGGAGGGGGAGTGGGGTGCTACGAGCAGTACTTC
TRBV27	.	TRBJ2-1	.	CASSFLSRDNEQFF	TGTGCCAGCAGTTTCCTCTCCCGGGACAATGAGCAGTTCTTC
TRBV4-1	.	TRBJ1-3	TRBD1	CASSNRGRNTIYF	TGCGCCAGCAGCAACAGGGGACGGAACACCATATATTTT
TRBV7-3	.	TRBJ1-2	.	CASSPNQGYGYTF	TGTGCCAGCAGCCCAAACCAGGGTTATGGCTACACCTTC
TRBV6-5	.	TRBJ1-2	.	CASSAEPGNYGYTF	TGTGCCAGCAGCGCAGAGCCAGGGAACTATGGCTACACCTTC
TRBV6-5	once	TRBJ2-7	TRBD2	CASSMGGTYEQYF	TGTGCCAGCAGCATGGGGGGGACCTACGAGCAGTACTTC
TRBV7-8	.	TRBJ2-1	TRBD2	CASSYIAGGLYNEQFF	TGTGCCAGCAGCTATATAGCGGGGGGGCTTTACAATGAGCAGTTCTTC
TRBV4-1	.	TRBJ1-2	.	CASSQEQVQGIYGYTF	TGCGCCAGCAGCCAAGAGCAAGTACAGGGAATCTATGGCTACACCTTC
TRBV2	once	TRBJ2-4	TRBD2	CASSGLAGGVAKNIQYF	TGTGCCAGCAGTGGTCTAGCGGGGGGGGTAGCCAAAAACATTCAGTACTTC
TRBV4-1	.	TRBJ2-1	TRBD2	CASSLLWSRTSGYNEQFF	TGCGCCAGCAGCCTACTTTGGTCCAGGACTAGCGGTTACAATGAGCAGTTCTTC
TRBV7-2	.	TRBJ2-1	.	CASSRSRGEQFF	TGTGCCAGCAGCCGGTCCCGGGGTGAGCAGTTCTTC
TRBV25-1	.	TRBJ2-7	TRBD1	CASSAAGTGAYEQYF	TGTGCCAGCAGTGCAGCCGGGACAGGGGCCTACGAGCAGTACTTC
TRBV9	.	TRBJ1-1	.	CASSVDGHPNTEAFF	TGTGCCAGCAGCGTAGACGGACACCCGAACACTGAAGCTTTCTTT
TRBV10-3	.	TRBJ1-5	.	CAIRAGQSNQPQHF	TGTGCCATCAGGGCCGGACAGAGCAATCAGCCCCAGCATTTT
TRBV18	.	TRBJ2-7	.	CASSPDGISSYEQYF	TGTGCCAGCTCACCCGACGGGATAAGCTCCTACGAGCAGTACTTC
TRBV18	.	TRBJ2-1	.	CASSPPPGLHEQFF	TGTGCCAGCTCACCGCCGCCGGGACTCCACGAGCAGTTCTTC
TRBV7-2	.	TRBJ1-6	TRBD1	CASSGTGGVPSYNSPLHF	TGTGCCAGCAGCGGGACAGGGGGCGTCCCGTCTTATAATTCACCCCTCCACTTT
TRBV11-2	.	TRBJ1-4	TRBD1	CASSFLQGFNEKLFF	TGTGCCAGCAGTTTCTTACAGGGGTTCAATGAAAAACTGTTTTTT
TRBV5-1	.	TRBJ2-5	.	CASSLGVVETQYF	TGCGCCAGCAGCTTGGGTGTAGTAGAGACCCAGTACTTC
TRBV11-2	.	TRBJ2-7	.	CASSLDGGPPHEQYF	TGTGCCAGCAGCTTAGACGGGGGACCTCCACACGAGCAGTACTTC
TRBV7-2	once	TRBJ2-2	.	CASSLVDPGELFF	TGTGCCAGCAGCTTAGTAGATCCCGGGGAGCTGTTTTTT
TRBV28	.	TRBJ1-4	.	CASRPNNEKLFF	TGTGCCAGCAGACCTAATAATGAAAAACTGTTTTTT
TRBV5-1	.	TRBJ2-7	TRBD2	CASSRLAASSYEQYF	TGCGCCAGCAGCCGGCTAGCGGCGAGCTCCTACGAGCAGTACTTC
TRBV7-6	.	TRBJ1-2	TRBD1	CASSSGGPYGYTF	TGTGCCAGCAGCTCAGGGGGCCCCTATGGCTACACCTTC
TRBV6-2/TRBV6-3	.	TRBJ1-6	.	CASSYGPRYNSPLHF	TGTGCCAGCAGTTACGGGCCTCGGTATAATTCACCCCTCCACTTT
TRBV5-1	.	TRBJ1-1	TRBD1	CASSLEWGQVSTEAFF	TGCGCCAGCAGCTTGGAGTGGGGACAGGTTAGCACTGAAGCTTTCTTT
TRBV7-2	.	TRBJ2-3	.	CASSLPGLRTDTQYF	TGTGCCAGCAGCCTCCCGGGACTTCGCACAGATACGCAGTATTTT
TRBV4-3	.	TRBJ2-7	.	CASSQDLKTGSYEQYF	TGCGCCAGCAGCCAAGATCTTAAGACAGGCTCCTACGAGCAGTACTTC
TRBV4-3	.	TRBJ1-6	TRBD1	CASSQTTGVNSPLHF	TGCGCCAGCAGCCAAACGACAGGGGTGAATTCACCCCTCCACTTT
TRBV4-3	.	TRBJ2-7	.	CASSQDLAGYVEQYF	TGCGCCAGCAGCCAAGATCTGGCGGGCTACGTCGAGCAGTACTTC
TRBV29-1	.	TRBJ2-7	TRBD1	CSVAFSGTGGHEQYF	TGCAGCGTTGCTTTTTCCGGGACAGGGGGCCACGAGCAGTACTTC
TRBV7-9	.	TRBJ2-3	TRBD1	CASSLHRDRLTDTQYF	TGTGCCAGCAGCTTACACCGGGACAGGCTCACAGATACGCAGTATTTT
TRBV19	few	TRBJ1-5	.	CASNPQGYQPQHF	TGTGCCAGTAACCCGCAGGGCTATCAGCCCCAGCATTTT
TRBV7-6	.	TRBJ2-3	TRBD2	CASSLGSGGALNTQYF	TGTGCCAGCAGCTTAGGGAGCGGGGGGGCTCTTAATACGCAGTATTTT
TRBV3-1/TRBV3-2	.	TRBJ2-3	.	CASSSTVGRSTDTQYF	TGTGCCAGCAGCTCGACAGTAGGGCGAAGTACAGATACGCAGTATTTT
TRBV5-4	.	TRBJ1-2	.	CASSLEEGWNYGYTF	TGTGCCAGCAGCTTGGAGGAGGGGTGGAACTATGGCTACACCTTC
TRBV23-1	few	TRBJ1-6	.	CASSQPDKFSKRSYNSPLHF	TGCGCCAGCAGTCAACCCGACAAATTCTCCAAAAGGTCCTATAATTCACCCCTCCACTTT